A selection of T cell receptor beta chains follows, all from one sample in a study of T cells in Graves' hyperthyroidism and ophthalmopathy. Via MiXCR, TCRdb re-called the multiplex PCR reads, giving one row per CDR3 protein. The data show a few hundred thousand distinct CDR3 sequences, about 43% seen once. Sequencing used peripheral blood or thyroid tissue (not recorded which). Receptor source: a woman aged 18 to 35 with Graves' hyperthyroidism. Each CDR3 is given with its conserved first and last residue. The D gene is left open where the match is weak. Clone size is not always given. Where it is, it says once, few, many or a class for expanded clones.

size: NA
J: TRBJ2-7
D: TRBD1
V: TRBV5-1
CDR3: CASSQMTGSEQYF
DNA: TGCGCCAGCAGCCAAATGACAGGGAGCGAGCAGTACTTC

size: NA
J: TRBJ1-1
D: TRBD1
V: TRBV13
CDR3: CASSLETGRSTEAFF
DNA: TGTGCCAGCAGCTTAGAGACAGGGCGTTCCACTGAAGCTTTCTTT

size: few
J: TRBJ2-7
D: NA
V: TRBV29-1
CDR3: CSVAGTGTYEQYF
DNA: TGCAGCGTTGCAGGGACGGGAACCTACGAGCAGTACTTC

size: many
J: TRBJ1-2
D: TRBD1
V: TRBV20-1
CDR3: CSARTGGAYNYGYTF
DNA: TGCAGTGCAAGGACAGGGGGCGCGTATAACTATGGCTACACCTTC

size: NA
J: TRBJ1-6
D: TRBD1
V: TRBV10-3
CDR3: CAISETGGSPLHF
DNA: TGTGCCATCAGTGAAACAGGGGGCTCACCCCTCCACTTT

size: NA
J: TRBJ1-1
D: NA
V: TRBV2
CDR3: CASSATDRKALNTEAFF
DNA: TGTGCCAGCAGTGCCACCGATCGTAAGGCACTGAACACTGAAGCTTTCTTT

size: NA
J: TRBJ2-1
D: NA
V: TRBV14
CDR3: CASSHGGNEQFF
DNA: TGTGCCAGCAGCCACGGAGGTAATGAGCAGTTCTTC

size: NA
J: TRBJ1-6
D: TRBD1
V: TRBV20-1
CDR3: CSATLVTGEAPLHF
DNA: TGCAGTGCTACCCTGGTGACAGGGGAAGCGCCCCTCCACTTT

size: NA
J: TRBJ1-1
D: NA
V: TRBV2
CDR3: CASSETRGSTGKPEAFF
DNA: TGTGCCAGCAGTGAAACCCGGGGTAGTACAGGGAAGCCTGAAGCTTTCTTT

size: once
J: TRBJ1-1
D: NA
V: TRBV29-1
CDR3: CSRRSGTEAFF
DNA: TGCAGCAGAAGGAGCGGGACTGAAGCTTTCTTT

size: NA
J: TRBJ1-4
D: TRBD1
V: TRBV19
CDR3: CASSTDRGLEKLFF
DNA: TGTGCCAGTAGTACGGACAGGGGGCTAGAAAAACTGTTTTTT

size: many
J: TRBJ2-6
D: NA
V: TRBV24-1
CDR3: CATSDPAGEGDSGANVLTF
DNA: TGTGCCACCAGTGATCCTGCAGGGGAGGGTGACTCTGGGGCCAACGTCCTGACTTTC

size: few
J: TRBJ2-1
D: TRBD1
V: TRBV10-3
CDR3: CAISELGTGDNEQFF
DNA: TGTGCCATCAGTGAGTTGGGGACAGGGGACAATGAGCAGTTCTTC

size: NA
J: TRBJ1-4
D: NA
V: TRBV7-9
CDR3: CASSTRTNEKLFF
DNA: TGTGCCAGCAGCACGCGGACAAATGAAAAACTGTTTTTT

size: many
J: TRBJ2-7
D: TRBD1
V: TRBV29-1
CDR3: CSVEDGTGGYEQYF
DNA: TGCAGCGTTGAAGACGGGACAGGGGGTTACGAGCAGTACTTC

size: NA
J: TRBJ2-5
D: TRBD2
V: TRBV10-3
CDR3: CAISSDSSGSRWETQYF
DNA: TGTGCCATCAGTTCCGACTCCAGCGGGAGTAGGTGGGAGACCCAGTACTTC

size: NA
J: TRBJ2-5
D: NA
V: TRBV5-6
CDR3: CATAVVRSIQETQYF
DNA: TGTGCCACCGCCGTCGTGAGGAGTATTCAAGAGACCCAGTACTTC

size: NA
J: TRBJ2-7
D: NA
V: TRBV7-2
CDR3: CASSLELVGDEQYF
DNA: TGTGCCAGCAGCTTGGAACTAGTAGGGGACGAGCAGTACTTC

size: NA
J: TRBJ1-3
D: NA
V: TRBV2
CDR3: CASSEGRAGNTIYF
DNA: TGTGCCAGCAGTGAAGGGAGAGCCGGAAACACCATATATTTT

size: NA
J: TRBJ2-5
D: TRBD2
V: TRBV4-1
CDR3: CASSQGGSRVALAGQETQYF
DNA: TGTGCCAGCAGCCAAGGAGGTAGTAGGGTAGCACTAGCGGGTCAAGAGACCCAGTACTTC

size: many
J: TRBJ2-7
D: NA
V: TRBV7-6
CDR3: CASSPEVSYEQYF
DNA: TGTGCCAGCAGCCCAGAGGTCTCCTACGAGCAGTACTTC

size: NA
J: TRBJ2-1
D: TRBD1
V: TRBV2
CDR3: CASSGGQGVQDEQFF
DNA: TGTGCCAGCAGTGGAGGACAGGGGGTTCAGGATGAGCAGTTCTTC

size: few
J: TRBJ1-2
D: NA
V: TRBV7-8
CDR3: CASSLGIGDGYTF
DNA: TGTGCCAGCAGTTTAGGGATAGGGGATGGCTACACCTTC

size: NA
J: TRBJ2-1
D: NA
V: TRBV7-2
CDR3: CASSLGASSNEQFF
DNA: TGTGCCAGCAGCTTAGGGGCTAGCAGCAATGAGCAGTTCTTC

size: NA
J: TRBJ2-1
D: TRBD2
V: TRBV29-1
CDR3: CSVASGSSYNEQFF
DNA: TGCAGCGTAGCTAGCGGGAGCTCCTACAATGAGCAGTTCTTC

size: many
J: TRBJ1-6
D: NA
V: TRBV19
CDR3: CASSMVRRLNSPLHF
DNA: TGTGCCAGTAGTATGGTCAGAAGACTCAATTCACCCCTCCACTTT

size: many
J: TRBJ1-4
D: NA
V: TRBV2
CDR3: CASRPEHEKLFF
DNA: TGTGCCAGCAGGCCGGAGCATGAAAAACTGTTTTTT

size: many
J: TRBJ1-2
D: TRBD1
V: TRBV5-6
CDR3: CASSAPGTAYGYTF
DNA: TGTGCCAGCAGCGCCCCTGGGACAGCCTATGGCTACACCTTC

size: many
J: TRBJ2-5
D: TRBD2
V: TRBV12-3/TRBV12-4
CDR3: CASSSRGSGRGETQYF
DNA: TGTGCCAGCAGTTCCAGGGGTAGCGGGAGGGGGGAGACCCAGTACTTC

size: once
J: TRBJ1-1
D: TRBD1
V: TRBV19
CDR3: CASKGGTGNTEAFF
DNA: TGTGCCAGTAAAGGCGGGACAGGGAACACTGAAGCTTTCTTT

size: NA
J: TRBJ1-1
D: NA
V: TRBV10-3
CDR3: CAISEEGTYTEAFF
DNA: TGTGCCATCAGTGAAGAGGGTACATACACTGAAGCTTTCTTT

size: few
J: TRBJ2-1
D: NA
V: TRBV5-6
CDR3: CASNIVGKGVSSYNEQFF
DNA: TGTGCCAGCAATATCGTGGGGAAGGGGGTGTCCTCCTACAATGAGCAGTTCTTC

size: NA
J: TRBJ1-5
D: NA
V: TRBV7-8
CDR3: CASSRTLGEQGQPQHF
DNA: TGTGCCAGCAGCCGAACTCTGGGGGAGCAGGGACAGCCCCAGCATTTT

size: NA
J: TRBJ2-1
D: NA
V: TRBV5-1
CDR3: CASSLASLSDEQFF
DNA: TGCGCCAGCAGCTTGGCGTCGCTGAGCGATGAGCAGTTCTTC

size: NA
J: TRBJ1-2
D: NA
V: TRBV10-3
CDR3: CASSEEVRGGGYGYTF
DNA: TGTGCCAGCAGTGAAGAGGTCAGGGGCGGAGGCTATGGCTACACCTTC

size: many
J: TRBJ2-5
D: TRBD2
V: TRBV5-1
CDR3: CASSFGTSLQETQYF
DNA: TGCGCCAGCAGCTTCGGGACTAGCTTGCAAGAGACCCAGTACTTC

size: NA
J: TRBJ1-5
D: NA
V: TRBV7-2
CDR3: CASGLTPGLVGTQHF
DNA: TGTGCCAGCGGCCTCACACCGGGCCTAGTGGGGACCCAGCATTTT

size: NA
J: TRBJ2-6
D: NA
V: TRBV9
CDR3: CASSRVGGSVPSGANVLTF
DNA: TGTGCCAGCAGCCGAGTGGGGGGCAGTGTGCCCTCTGGGGCCAACGTCCTGACTTTC

size: NA
J: TRBJ2-5
D: TRBD2
V: TRBV2
CDR3: CASSERRLATQYF
DNA: TGTGCCAGCAGTGAAAGGAGACTAGCGACCCAGTACTTC

size: many
J: TRBJ1-6
D: TRBD1
V: TRBV20-1
CDR3: CSARDTYPRTGSYNSPLHF
DNA: TGCAGTGCTAGGGACACTTACCCTCGGACAGGGAGTTATAATTCACCCCTCCACTTT

size: many
J: TRBJ1-5
D: NA
V: TRBV3-1
CDR3: CASSQDGLQPQHF
DNA: TGTGCCAGCAGCCAAGATGGACTTCAGCCCCAGCATTTT

size: NA
J: TRBJ1-5
D: NA
V: TRBV19
CDR3: CASSVGLVGQPQHF
DNA: TGTGCCAGTAGTGTAGGGCTTGTCGGGCAGCCCCAGCATTTT

size: many
J: TRBJ1-2
D: NA
V: TRBV19
CDR3: CASSRRGTDNYGYTF
DNA: TGTGCCAGTAGTCGGCGGGGTACCGATAACTATGGCTACACCTTC

size: NA
J: TRBJ1-2
D: NA
V: TRBV29-1
CDR3: CSVLASDSYGYTF
DNA: TGCAGCGTCCTGGCTAGTGATAGCTATGGCTACACCTTC

size: NA
J: TRBJ1-2
D: TRBD1
V: TRBV2
CDR3: CASTVVGGTVLKYGYTF
DNA: TGTGCCAGCACGGTCGTGGGAGGGACAGTCTTGAAGTATGGCTACACCTTC

size: NA
J: TRBJ1-2
D: TRBD1
V: TRBV12-3/TRBV12-4
CDR3: CASSFDRGGYTF
DNA: TGTGCCAGCAGTTTCGACAGGGGCGGCTACACCTTC

size: once
J: TRBJ2-7
D: TRBD1
V: TRBV7-6
CDR3: CASSLTTGGYEQYF
DNA: TGTGCCAGCAGCTTAACGACAGGGGGCTACGAGCAGTACTTC